The 19 T cell receptor beta chains below come from one sample, sequenced in a study of shared clonotypes between healthy human individuals. Measured with immunoSEQ multiplex PCR; TCRdb has only the in-frame clones, and not every one. The sample has about half a million clones; 70% to 80% are singletons. The source material was PBMCs. Receptors were obtained from a woman between 40 and 50 years old in good health. Some clones in this sample may be carry-over from other donors' samples.

This chain joins TRBV11-2 and TRBJ1-1; unclear D gene. Germline V gene sequence: CDR1 SGHAT, CDR2 FQNNGV. V lost 1 base to trimming and J lost 2 bases, with 8 bases between them. The CDR3 is made up of 14 amino acids. The CDR3: CASSLATTNTEAFF. The CDR3 DNA follows: TGTGCCAGCAGCTTAGCCACAACTAACACTGAAGCTTTCTTT.

The rearrangement joins TRBV10-3 to TRBJ2-1; D is perhaps TRBD2 (6 bases). The CDR3 is 15 amino acids. V was cut by 3 bases and J by 7 bases, with 16 bases left in between. Germline CDR1 is ENHRY and CDR2 is SYGVKD. In nucleotides, the CDR3 is TGTGCCATCAGTGATTCTGGGGAGGCACGAAATGAGCAGTTCTTC. It is translated as CAISDSGEARNEQFF.

CDR3 sequence (DNA): TGTGCCAGCAGTGAATCGGACTCAAGCACAGATACGCAGTATTTT. The encoded protein is CASSESDSSTDTQYF. J is TRBJ2-3 and V is TRBV28; a weak D match, TRBD2 (5 bases). V shed 5 bases and J shed 0 bases, with 12 bases lying between them. The CDR3 consists of 15 residues. CDR1 and CDR2 from the germline V gene are MDHEN and SYDVKM.

The chain has TRBV7-7 and TRBJ2-1; D perhaps matches TRBD2 (5 bases). The length of the CDR3 is 14 residues. The V gene lost 5 bases and the J gene lost 9 bases, with 17 bases spanning the gap. The V gene's germline CDR1 is SSHAT and CDR2 FNYEAQ (reference sequence). CDR3 region: CASSPQGYGGEQFF. In nucleotides, the CDR3 is TGTGCCAGCAGCCCCCAAGGGTATGGAGGTGAGCAGTTCTTC.

The rearrangement links TRBV15 to TRBJ1-3; D is unclear. The CDR3 is made up of 14 amino acids. Germline V lookup: CDR1 LNHNV, CDR2 YYDKDF (reference sequence). V lost 0 bases and J 0 bases, leaving 3 bases between the germline ends. CDR3 sequence reads: CATSRDRSGNTIYF. In nucleotides, the CDR3 is TGTGCCACCAGCAGAGATCGCTCTGGAAACACCATATATTTT.

The chain links TRBV4-1 to TRBJ2-7; 14 nucleotides match TRBD2. The CDR3 length is 16 residues. J lost 5 bases, V lost 0 bases, and 3 bases had no gene match. Germline CDR1 and CDR2: MGHRA and YSYEKL. The CDR3 region has the DNA TGCGCCAGCAGCCAAGATTGGGGACTAGCGGGAGACGAGCAGTACTTC. Protein product: CASSQDWGLAGDEQYF.

The rearrangement links TRBV5-4 to TRBJ2-1; D is unresolved. The germline V and J ends were trimmed by 4 bases and 7 bases, with 18 bases remaining between them. CDR1 SGHNT and CDR2 YYREEE come from the germline V gene (reference sequence). The CDR3 spans 15 residues. DNA for the CDR3: TGTGCCAGCAGCCCCCAGGTCCTACCTGGGAATGAGCAGTTCTTC. Amino acids: CASSPQVLPGNEQFF.

This clone was picked up one time. The chain uses TRBV28 and TRBJ2-1; D gene ambiguous. This CDR3 has 14 amino acids. V dropped 9 bases and J dropped 1 base, with 13 bases sitting between them. Germline V CDR1 and CDR2: MDHEN, SYDVKM. The DNA for the CDR3 is TGTGCCAGTACCCTCGACTTTTCCTACAATGAGCAGTTCTTC. Residues: CASTLDFSYNEQFF.

The rearrangement uses TRBV28 and TRBJ2-7; D possibly corresponds to TRBD2 (5 bases). Germline lookup yields CDR1 MDHEN and CDR2 SYDVKM. CDR3 length: 13 amino acids. Between the trimmed V and J ends, which lost 7 bases and 0 bases, there was a span of 10 bases. The DNA of the CDR3 is TGTGCCAGCATTTCACGGGGCTCCTACGAGCAGTACTTC. Encoded protein: CASISRGSYEQYF. Complete variable domain (other parts from reference TRBV28 and TRBJ2-7): DVKVTQSSRYLVKRTGEKVFLECVQDMDHENMFWYRQDPGLGLRLIYFSYDVKMKEKGDIPEGYSVSREKKERFSLILESASTNQTSMYLCASISRGSYEQYFGPGTRLTVT.

V and J are TRBV30 and TRBJ1-4; D gene uncertain. CDR1 GTSNPN and CDR2 SVGIG come from the germline V gene (reference sequence). Trimming removed 0 bases at V and 6 bases at J, with 8 bases between. The CDR3 totals 13 residues. The CDR3, as DNA: TGTGCCTGGAGTGTGCTGGCAGATGAAAAACTGTTTTTT. This encodes CAWSVLADEKLFF.

The chain uses TRBV7-2 and TRBJ2-5; 8 bases are a match to TRBD1. With 5 bases clipped from V and 0 bases from J, the junction kept 5 bases outside the gene matches. Germline CDR1 reads SGHTA; CDR2 reads FQGNSA. CDR3 size: 15 residues. The chain's CDR3 is CASSPHRGYQETQYF. The CDR3 DNA follows: TGTGCCAGCAGCCCCCACAGGGGGTACCAAGAGACCCAGTACTTC.

The chain recombines TRBV9 with TRBJ2-3; 10 bases are shared with TRBD1. This CDR3 has 14 residues. V shed 2 bases, J shed 5 bases, and the junction held 2 bases outside the gene matches. The germline V gene encodes CDR1 SGDLS and CDR2 YYNGEE. CDR3 sequence (DNA): TGTGCCAGCAGCGTCGGGACAGGGGTAGATACGCAGTATTTT. Its translation: CASSVGTGVDTQYF.

This clone was observed a handful of times. The chain has TRBV5-4 and TRBJ1-4; unclear D gene. CDR3 length equals 13 residues. The V gene's germline CDR1 is SGHNT and CDR2 YYREEE (reference sequence). Trimming shortened V by 1 base and J by 5 bases, and 6 bases separated the two germline ends. CDR3 coding DNA: TGTGCCAGCAGCTTGAAATCCAATGAAAAACTGTTTTTT. Encoded protein: CASSLKSNEKLFF.

This chain links TRBV5-4 with TRBJ2-1; 8 bases agree with TRBD1. CDR3 size: 14 residues. Germline trimming cut 4 bases from V and 15 bases from J; bases unmatched to any gene: 15. The V gene's germline CDR1 is SGHNT and CDR2 YYREEE (reference sequence). CDR3 DNA sequence: TGTGCCAGCAGCCCGACCGACCCGACAGGGGTTTTGTTCTTC. Translating gives CASSPTDPTGVLFF. The full variable domain, completed using reference TRBV5-4 and TRBJ2-1, is ETGVTQSPTHLIKTRGQQVTLRCSSQSGHNTVSWYQQALGQGPQFIFQYYREEENGRGNFPPRFSGLQFPNYSSELNVNALELDDSALYLCASSPTDPTGVLFFGPGTRLTVL.

The gene calls are TRBV7-9 and TRBJ2-7; 9 bases line up with TRBD2. Germline CDR1 is SEHNR and CDR2 is FQNEAQ (reference sequence). J gave up 6 bases and V 4 bases, and 7 bases lay outside the gene matches. There are 14 residues in the CDR3. The CDR3 spells CASSYGGRAAEQYF. Here the CDR3 DNA reads TGTGCCAGCAGCTATGGCGGGAGGGCCGCCGAGCAGTACTTC.

The rearrangement uses TRBV7-2 and TRBJ2-1; 8 bases fit TRBD2. The CDR3 is 15 amino acids. The V segment lost 1 base and the J segment 7 bases; nucleotides outside the gene matches: 6. Germline assignment: CDR1 SGHTA and CDR2 FQGNSA. As DNA, the CDR3 is TGTGCCAGCAGCTTAGTCAGCGGGAGCCCAAATGAGCAGTTCTTC. This codes for CASSLVSGSPNEQFF.

This clone was recorded only once. The rearrangement uses TRBV6-1 and TRBJ2-7; D gene unclear. There are 14 residues in the CDR3. From germline, CDR1 is MNHNS and CDR2 SASEGT. V lost 3 bases and J 7 bases, leaving 16 bases between the germline ends. In nucleotides, the CDR3 is TGTGCCAGCAGTGAGACGCAGCCCGTTCGGGAGCAGTACTTC. This encodes CASSETQPVREQYF.

The chain employs TRBV28 and TRBJ1-1; a weak D match, TRBD1 (5 bases). Germline V gene sequence: CDR1 MDHEN, CDR2 SYDVKM. The V end was cut by 3 bases, the J end by 1 base, with 15 bases between. The CDR3 totals 16 residues. As DNA, the CDR3 is TGTGCCAGCAGTTTGGGGCCCCTGACACCGAACACTGAAGCTTTCTTT. This codes for CASSLGPLTPNTEAFF.

A few counts support this clone. The chain uses TRBV4-3 and TRBJ1-1, with D hard to call. CDR1 LGHNA and CDR2 YSLEER come from the germline V gene. This CDR3 is 13 amino acids long. The V and J ends lost 2 bases and 5 bases respectively, with 9 bases between them. The CDR3 bases are TGCGCCAGCAGCCAACTTGCGGGTACTGAAGCTTTCTTT. Residues: CASSQLAGTEAFF.